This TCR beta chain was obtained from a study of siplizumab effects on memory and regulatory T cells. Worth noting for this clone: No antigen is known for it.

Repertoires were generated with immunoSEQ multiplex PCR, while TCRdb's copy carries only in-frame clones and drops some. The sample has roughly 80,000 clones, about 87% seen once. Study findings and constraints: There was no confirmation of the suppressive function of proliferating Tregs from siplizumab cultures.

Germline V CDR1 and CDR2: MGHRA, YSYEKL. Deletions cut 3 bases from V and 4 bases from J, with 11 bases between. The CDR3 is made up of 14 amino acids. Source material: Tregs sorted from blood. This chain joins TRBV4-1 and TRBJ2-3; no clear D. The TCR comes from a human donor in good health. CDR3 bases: TGCGCCAGCAGCCACTCTAGGTACCCAGATACGCAGTATTTT. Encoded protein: CASSHSRYPDTQYF.